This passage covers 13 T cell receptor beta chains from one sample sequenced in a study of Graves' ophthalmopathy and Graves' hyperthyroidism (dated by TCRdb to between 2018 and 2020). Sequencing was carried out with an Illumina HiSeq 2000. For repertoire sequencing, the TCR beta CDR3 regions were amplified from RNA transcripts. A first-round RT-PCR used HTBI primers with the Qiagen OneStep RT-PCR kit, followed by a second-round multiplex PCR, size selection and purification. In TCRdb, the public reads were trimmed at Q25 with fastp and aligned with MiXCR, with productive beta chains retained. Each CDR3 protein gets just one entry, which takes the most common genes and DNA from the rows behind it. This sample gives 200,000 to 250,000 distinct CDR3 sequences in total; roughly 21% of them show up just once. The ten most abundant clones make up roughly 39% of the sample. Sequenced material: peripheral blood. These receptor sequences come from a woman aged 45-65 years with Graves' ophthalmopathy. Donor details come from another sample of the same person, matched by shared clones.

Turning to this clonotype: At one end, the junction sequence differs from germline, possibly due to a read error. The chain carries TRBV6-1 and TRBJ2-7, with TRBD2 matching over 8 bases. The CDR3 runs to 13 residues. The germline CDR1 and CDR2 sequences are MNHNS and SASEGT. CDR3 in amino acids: CASIVGRANEQSF. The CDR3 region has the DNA TGTGCCAGCATCGTCGGGAGGGCCAACGAGCAGTCCTTC.

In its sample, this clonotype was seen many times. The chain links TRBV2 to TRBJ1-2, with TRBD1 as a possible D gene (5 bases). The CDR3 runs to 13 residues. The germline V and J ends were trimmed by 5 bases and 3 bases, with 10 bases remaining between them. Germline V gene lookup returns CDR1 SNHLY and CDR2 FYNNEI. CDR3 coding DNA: TGTGCCAGCAGTCCCCAGGGATACTATGGCTACACCTTC. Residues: CASSPQGYYGYTF.

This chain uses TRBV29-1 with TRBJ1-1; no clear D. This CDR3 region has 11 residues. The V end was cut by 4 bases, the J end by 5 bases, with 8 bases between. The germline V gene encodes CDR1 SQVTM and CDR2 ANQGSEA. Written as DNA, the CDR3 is TGCAGCGTTGTCGCAAGAACTGAAGCTTTCTTT. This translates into CSVVARTEAFF.

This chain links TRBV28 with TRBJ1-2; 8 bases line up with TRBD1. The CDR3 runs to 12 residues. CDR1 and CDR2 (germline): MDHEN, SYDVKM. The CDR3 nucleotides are TGTCAGACAGGGGCGCTCAACTATGGCTACACCTTC. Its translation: CQTGALNYGYTF.

The CDR3, as DNA: TGTGCCAGCAGCTTAGGAACTTTCCAAGAGACCCAGTACTTC. Encoded protein: CASSLGTFQETQYF. V usage is TRBV7-2 and J usage is TRBJ2-5; no reliable D call. CDR1 and CDR2 from the germline V gene are SGHTA and FQGNSA. Trimming pared 1 base from V and 1 base from J, leaving 7 bases between. The CDR3 runs 14 residues.

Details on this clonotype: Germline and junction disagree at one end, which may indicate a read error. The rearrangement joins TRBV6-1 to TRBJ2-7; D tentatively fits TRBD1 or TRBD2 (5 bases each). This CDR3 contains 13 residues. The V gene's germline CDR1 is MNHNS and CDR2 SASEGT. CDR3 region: CASRRGSAYEQYF. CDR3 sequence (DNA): TGTGCCAGCAGGAGGGGTTCAGCCTACGAACAGTACTTC.

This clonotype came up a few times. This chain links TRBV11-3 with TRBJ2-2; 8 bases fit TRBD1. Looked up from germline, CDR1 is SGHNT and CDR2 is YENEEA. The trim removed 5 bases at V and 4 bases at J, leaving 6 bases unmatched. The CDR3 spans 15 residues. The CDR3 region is CASSPRDRPTGELFF. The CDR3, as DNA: TGTGCCAGCAGCCCCCGGGACAGGCCCACCGGGGAGCTGTTTTTT.

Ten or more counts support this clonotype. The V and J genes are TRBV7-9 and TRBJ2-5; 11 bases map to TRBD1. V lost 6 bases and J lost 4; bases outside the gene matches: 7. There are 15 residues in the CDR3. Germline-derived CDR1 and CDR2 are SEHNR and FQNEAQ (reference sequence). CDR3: CASSWTGGELETQYF. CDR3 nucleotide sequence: TGTGCCAGCAGTTGGACAGGGGGCGAGTTAGAGACCCAGTACTTC.

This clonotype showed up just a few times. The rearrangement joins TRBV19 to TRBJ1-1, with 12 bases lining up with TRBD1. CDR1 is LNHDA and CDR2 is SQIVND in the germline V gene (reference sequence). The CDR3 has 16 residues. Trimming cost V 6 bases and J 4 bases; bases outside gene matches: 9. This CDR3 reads CASSAGTGGKSTEAFF. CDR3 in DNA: TGTGCCAGTAGCGCCGGGACAGGGGGCAAAAGCACTGAAGCTTTCTTT.

Written as DNA, the CDR3 is TGTGCCAGCAGTTTAGTGGGGGGAGTCGAGCAGTACTTC. Amino acids: CASSLVGGVEQYF. The chain combines TRBV12-3 or TRBV12-4 with TRBJ2-7, with a possible D match to TRBD2 (6 bases). V lost 1 base and J 6 bases, leaving 10 bases between the germline ends. This CDR3 spans 13 amino acids.

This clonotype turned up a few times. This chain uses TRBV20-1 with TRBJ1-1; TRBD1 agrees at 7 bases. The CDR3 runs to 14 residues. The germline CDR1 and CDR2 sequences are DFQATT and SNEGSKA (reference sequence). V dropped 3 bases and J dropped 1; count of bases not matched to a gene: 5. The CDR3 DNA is TGCAGTGCTAGCCAGGGGGACCCGAACACTGAAGCTTTCTTT. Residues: CSASQGDPNTEAFF.

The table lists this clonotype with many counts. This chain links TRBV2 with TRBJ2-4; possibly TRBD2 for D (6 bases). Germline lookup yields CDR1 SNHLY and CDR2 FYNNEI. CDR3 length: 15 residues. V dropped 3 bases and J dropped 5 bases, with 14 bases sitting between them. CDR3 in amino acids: CASSDPSGPQNIQYF. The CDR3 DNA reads TGTGCCAGCAGTGACCCAAGCGGGCCCCAAAACATTCAGTACTTC.

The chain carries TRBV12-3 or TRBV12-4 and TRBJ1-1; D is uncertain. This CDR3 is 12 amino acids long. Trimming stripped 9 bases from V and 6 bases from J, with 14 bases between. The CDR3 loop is CASREWVAEAFF. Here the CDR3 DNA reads TGTGCCAGTCGGGAGTGGGTCGCTGAAGCTTTCTTT.